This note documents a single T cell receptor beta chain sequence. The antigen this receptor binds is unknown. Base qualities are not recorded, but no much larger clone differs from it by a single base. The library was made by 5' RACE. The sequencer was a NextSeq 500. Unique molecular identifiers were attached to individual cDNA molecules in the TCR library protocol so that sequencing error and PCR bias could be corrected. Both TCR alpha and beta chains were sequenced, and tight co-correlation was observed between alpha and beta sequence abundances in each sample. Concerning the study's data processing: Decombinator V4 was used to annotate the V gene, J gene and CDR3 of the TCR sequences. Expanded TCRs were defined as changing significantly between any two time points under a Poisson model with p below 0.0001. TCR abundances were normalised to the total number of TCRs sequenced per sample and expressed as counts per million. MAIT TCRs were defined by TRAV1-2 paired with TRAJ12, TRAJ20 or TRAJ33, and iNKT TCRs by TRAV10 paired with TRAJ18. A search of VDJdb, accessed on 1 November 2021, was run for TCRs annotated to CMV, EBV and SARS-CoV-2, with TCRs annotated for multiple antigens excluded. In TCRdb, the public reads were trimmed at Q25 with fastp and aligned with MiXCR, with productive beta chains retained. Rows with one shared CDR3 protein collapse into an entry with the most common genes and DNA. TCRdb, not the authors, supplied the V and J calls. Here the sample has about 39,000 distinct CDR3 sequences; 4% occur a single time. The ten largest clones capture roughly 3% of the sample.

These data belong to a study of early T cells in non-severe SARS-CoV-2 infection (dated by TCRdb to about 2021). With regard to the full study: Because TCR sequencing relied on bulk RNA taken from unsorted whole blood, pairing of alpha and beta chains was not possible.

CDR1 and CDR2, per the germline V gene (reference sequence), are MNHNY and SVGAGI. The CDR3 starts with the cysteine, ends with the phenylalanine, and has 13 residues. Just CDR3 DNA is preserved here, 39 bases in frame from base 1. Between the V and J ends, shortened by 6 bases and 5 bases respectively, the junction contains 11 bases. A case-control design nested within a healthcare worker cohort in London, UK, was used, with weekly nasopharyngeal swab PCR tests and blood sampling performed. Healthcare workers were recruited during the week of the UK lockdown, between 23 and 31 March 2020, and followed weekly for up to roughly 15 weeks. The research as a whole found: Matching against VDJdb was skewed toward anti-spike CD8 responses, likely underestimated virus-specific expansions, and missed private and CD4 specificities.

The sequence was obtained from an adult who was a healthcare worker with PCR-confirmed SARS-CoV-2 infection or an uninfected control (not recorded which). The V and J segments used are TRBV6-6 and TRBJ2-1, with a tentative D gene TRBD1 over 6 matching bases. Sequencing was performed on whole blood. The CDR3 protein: CASRGTPDNEQFF. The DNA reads TGTGCCAGCAGGGGGACACCAGACAATGAGCAGTTCTTC.